Each of the 20 T cell receptor beta chains below was sequenced from the same sample in a study of CD8 T cells in ankylosing spondylitis. Each CDR3 protein is one row after TCRdb ran MiXCR on the 5' RACE reads. The repertoire consists of about 69,000 distinct CDR3 sequences, with about 5.2% occurring once and the leading ten covering 2.2%. The sequenced sample consisted of blood, either unsorted or a sorted T cell fraction (not recorded which). Receptors originate from a male donor with ankylosing spondylitis or in good health (not recorded which).

This clonotype was observed many times. This chain joins TRBV19 and TRBJ2-7; 7 bases are shared with TRBD1. Trimming took 6 bases from V and 3 from J; bases not matched to a gene: 11. In germline, CDR1 is LNHDA, CDR2 SQIVND (reference sequence). This CDR3 region has 15 residues. The CDR3 reads CASSLKPGTDYEQYF. CDR3 DNA: TGTGCCAGTAGCCTCAAGCCCGGGACAGACTACGAGCAGTACTTC.

In its sample, this clonotype was seen many times. This chain links TRBV30 with TRBJ2-5; TRBD2 agrees at 11 bases. CDR1 GTSNPN and CDR2 SVGIG come from the germline V gene (reference sequence). There are 16 residues in the CDR3. Unmatched junction bases numbered 5, after V lost 1 base and J lost 1 base. CDR3 protein: CAWSEASGGSQETQYF. The CDR3, as DNA: TGTGCCTGGAGTGAGGCTAGCGGGGGGTCCCAAGAGACCCAGTACTTC.

This clonotype was seen repeatedly, ten times or more. The chain has TRBV5-1 and TRBJ2-7; TRBD1 might be the D (7 bases). The V end was cut by 8 bases, the J end by 2 bases, with 17 bases between. Germline V CDR1 and CDR2: SGHRS, YFSETQ. The CDR3 is made up of 14 amino acids. This CDR3 is CASGGQGGTYEQYF. The DNA of the CDR3 is TGCGCCAGTGGCGGGCAGGGGGGAACCTACGAGCAGTACTTC.

This clonotype was seen many times. The chain carries TRBV6-2 or TRBV6-3 and TRBJ2-2; D may be TRBD1 (5 bases). The V gene's germline CDR1 is MNHEY and CDR2 SVGEGT. V was pared by 4 bases and J by 4 bases, with 10 bases between. This CDR3 contains 14 residues. The CDR3 sequence is CASSWTQTTGELFF. The CDR3 DNA reads TGTGCCAGCAGTTGGACACAGACCACCGGGGAGCTGTTTTTT.

The CDR3 DNA follows: TGCAGTGCTAGCGACGCGGGGGGGCGTGGCGGGGAGCTGTTTTTT. Translation gives CSASDAGGRGGELFF. The rearrangement links TRBV20-1 to TRBJ2-2, with TRBD2 matching 9 bases. The CDR3 runs to 15 residues. CDR1 and CDR2 from the germline V gene are DFQATT and SNEGSKA (reference sequence). V gave up 3 bases and J gave up 7 bases; unmatched junction bases: 9.

This clonotype was seen repeatedly, ten times or more. The chain carries TRBV5-1 and TRBJ2-2; D call uncertain. CDR3 length: 14 residues. CDR1 SGHRS and CDR2 YFSETQ come from the germline V gene. V lost 0 bases to trimming and J lost 2 bases, with 5 bases between them. CDR3 sequence reads: CASSLADNTGELFF. In DNA form, the CDR3 reads TGCGCCAGCAGCTTGGCCGACAACACCGGGGAGCTGTTTTTT.

This clonotype was recorded at least ten times. This chain connects TRBV24-1 to TRBJ2-1, with D perhaps matching TRBD1 or TRBD2 (6 bases each). The CDR3 is 17 residues long. Germline CDR1 KGHDR, CDR2 SFDVKD. V lost 2 bases, J lost 3 bases, and 16 bases lay in between. The DNA for the CDR3 is TGTGCCACCAGTGATTCTGGGGAGGACAGCTTCTACAATGAGCAGTTCTTC. Encoded protein: CATSDSGEDSFYNEQFF.

This clonotype was detected many times. V and J are TRBV9 and TRBJ2-1; TRBD1 might be the D (5 bases). The V end was cut by 4 bases, the J end by 10 bases, with 18 bases between. This CDR3 has 14 residues. Germline V gives CDR1 SGDLS, CDR2 YYNGEE. The CDR3 reads CASSPRSLTVEQFF. Written as DNA, the CDR3 is TGTGCCAGCAGCCCACGATCTCTGACAGTGGAGCAGTTCTTC. The variable domain in full, with the rest retrieved from reference TRBV9 and TRBJ2-1, is DSGVTQTPKHLITATGQRVTLRCSPRSGDLSVYWYQQSLDQGLQFLIQYYNGEERAKGNILERFSAQQFPDLHSELNLSSLELGDSALYFCASSPRSLTVEQFFGPGTRLTVL.

Remarks on this clonotype: A much larger clone differs by one base, so this may be a read error. The chain employs TRBV7-2 and TRBJ2-2, with TRBD1 matching over 10 bases. V lost 9 bases to trimming and J lost 6 bases; unmatched junction nucleotides: 4. Germline values: CDR1 SGHTA, CDR2 FQGNSA. This CDR3 is 13 amino acids long. DNA for the CDR3: TGTGCCAGTCGACAGGGGGCCGCCGGGGAGCTGTTTTTT. It is translated as CASRQGAAGELFF.

In this sample, this clonotype turned up many times. The rearrangement links TRBV10-3 to TRBJ1-6; 12 nucleotides match TRBD1. After removal of 6 bases from V and 9 bases from J, the junction contained 12 bases not matched to a gene. The CDR3 totals 17 residues. In germline, CDR1 is ENHRY, CDR2 SYGVKD. CDR3 amino acids: CAISQTGTGGVSSPLHF. CDR3 DNA sequence: TGTGCCATCAGCCAAACCGGGACAGGGGGCGTAAGTTCACCCCTCCACTTT.

This clonotype was observed at least ten times. The V and J genes are TRBV25-1 and TRBJ2-7; 9 bases match TRBD1. This CDR3 is built from 14 residues. CDR1 MGHDK and CDR2 SYGVNS come from the germline V gene. V was clipped by 4 bases and J by 4 bases; unmatched bases: 5. The CDR3 sequence: CASSVLGQGYEQYF. DNA of the CDR3: TGTGCCAGCAGTGTGTTGGGACAGGGTTACGAGCAGTACTTC.

This clonotype was seen at least ten times. The chain employs TRBV10-3 and TRBJ2-1, with 8 positions matching TRBD2. Trimming at V came to 3 bases and at J to 4 bases, leaving 5 bases not matched to a gene. In germline, CDR1 is ENHRY, CDR2 SYGVKD. CDR3 size: 15 residues. The DNA for the CDR3 is TGTGCCATCAGTGACCCGGGAGGGAGTTACAATGAGCAGTTCTTC. It yields the protein CAISDPGGSYNEQFF.

This clonotype was counted at least ten times. The CDR3: CASSQGSQDSPLHF. In DNA form, the CDR3 reads TGCGCCAGCAGCCAAGGGTCCCAGGATTCACCCCTCCACTTT. The chain joins TRBV5-1 to TRBJ1-6; D remains ambiguous. The V gene's germline CDR1 is SGHRS and CDR2 YFSETQ. The CDR3 spans 14 residues. V lost 4 bases and J 8 bases, leaving 13 bases between the germline ends.

This clonotype has a count of ten or more. The gene calls are TRBV20-1 and TRBJ2-7; no clear D gene. This CDR3 has 16 residues. The V and J ends lost 0 bases and 2 bases respectively, with 17 bases between them. Per germline, CDR1 DFQATT and CDR2 SNEGSKA (reference sequence). CDR3 in amino acids: CSARDRRPEGTYEQYF. DNA for the CDR3: TGCAGTGCTAGAGACCGACGACCGGAAGGCACCTACGAGCAGTACTTC.

At least ten counts were recorded for this clonotype. The chain uses TRBV12-3 or TRBV12-4 and TRBJ2-2; D not certain. The CDR3 length is 18 residues. Trimming shortened V by 6 bases and J by 2 bases, and 22 bases separated the two germline ends. The CDR3 protein is CASSRPPSSGLNTGELFF. CDR3 in DNA: TGTGCCAGCAGCCGACCACCATCCAGTGGATTAAACACCGGGGAGCTGTTTTTT.

This clonotype was observed a few times. One end of the junction fails to match germline, which may point to a read error. The chain recombines TRBV7-2 with TRBJ2-7; D is unclear. The CDR3 runs 13 residues. Germline V CDR1 and CDR2: SGHTA, FQGNSA. In DNA form, the CDR3 reads TGTGTCAGCAGCCCAGGCGGTTCCTACGAGCAGTACTTC. Protein product: CVSSPGGSYEQYF.

There are a few counts of this clonotype. The chain couples TRBV7-2 to TRBJ2-1; the match to TRBD2 covers 7 bases. The germline V gene encodes CDR1 SGHTA and CDR2 FQGNSA. The CDR3 is made up of 13 amino acids. The trim removed 5 bases at V and 10 bases at J, leaving 8 bases unmatched. CDR3 sequence (DNA): TGTGCCAGCAGCATCCCGGGGGGAAGGGAGCAGTTCTTC. Amino acids: CASSIPGGREQFF. The full variable domain, its missing parts supplied by reference TRBV7-2 and TRBJ2-1, is GAGVSQSPSNKVTEKGKDVELRCDPISGHTALYWYRQSLGQGLEFLIYFQGNSAPDKSGLPSDRFSAERTGGSVSTLTIQRTQQEDSAVYLCASSIPGGREQFFGPGTRLTVL.

The table lists this clonotype with many counts. This chain uses TRBV20-1 with TRBJ2-3, with D maybe TRBD2 (6 bases). Trimming took off 2 bases at V and 0 bases at J, with 9 bases between the two ends. Germline V gene lookup returns CDR1 DFQATT and CDR2 SNEGSKA (reference sequence). There are 14 residues in the CDR3. The CDR3 DNA is TGCAGTGCTAGACGGGACTCTAGCACAGATACGCAGTATTTT. The encoded protein is CSARRDSSTDTQYF.

In this sample, this clonotype turned up many times. The chain has TRBV20-1 and TRBJ1-1; 8 bases fit TRBD1. The CDR3 length is 14 residues. V shed 3 bases and J 6 bases; nucleotides not matched to a gene: 9. Germline V gene sequence: CDR1 DFQATT, CDR2 SNEGSKA (reference sequence). The CDR3 sequence: CSARVGTGAAEAFF. For the CDR3, the DNA is TGCAGTGCTAGGGTAGGGACAGGAGCCGCTGAAGCTTTCTTT.

This clonotype was counted at least ten times. This rearrangement joins TRBV28 to TRBJ2-7; D remains unclear. Looked up from germline, CDR1 is MDHEN and CDR2 is SYDVKM. Trimming took 2 bases from V and 3 from J, leaving 5 bases between them. The CDR3 covers 12 residues. CDR3 bases: TGTGCCAGCAGTTTAATGAGCTACGAGCAGTACTTC. This sequence encodes CASSLMSYEQYF.